Below, 32 T cell receptor beta chains from the same sample are listed, as sequenced in a study of CD8+ T cells in alopecia areata. It was cDNA, reverse transcribed from extracted RNA, that served as the sequencing template. The table came from immunoSEQ multiplex PCR; TCRdb's copy has only in-frame clones and leaves some out. Of about 150,000 clones listed, roughly 50% are singletons. The sequenced sample consisted of CD4+ T cells sorted from blood. The receptors were gathered from a human donor with alopecia areata.

The genes are TRBV7-3 and TRBJ2-1; D possibly corresponds to TRBD1 (7 bases). Deletions cut 5 bases from V and 3 bases from J, with 20 bases between. Germline-derived CDR1 and CDR2 are SGHTA and FQGTGA. This CDR3 comprises 17 residues. For the CDR3, the DNA is TGTGCCAGCAGCCTAATTTCGACAGGGAGGAACTACAATGAGCAGTTCTTC. This gives the protein CASSLISTGRNYNEQFF.

This clone was observed a few times. The chain joins TRBV29-1 to TRBJ2-7; no firm D call. V was pared by 6 bases and J by 6 bases, with 9 bases between. The CDR3 spans 10 residues. Germline V lookup: CDR1 SQVTM, CDR2 ANQGSEA. The CDR3 DNA is TGCAGCGTGGGCGCAGGCGAGCAGTACTTC. Amino acids: CSVGAGEQYF.

In this sample, this clone turned up a few times. The chain combines TRBV28 with TRBJ2-7; a weak D match, TRBD2 (6 bases). Germline-derived CDR1 and CDR2 are MDHEN and SYDVKM. V shed 6 bases and J shed 12 bases, with 15 bases lying between them. The CDR3 spans 11 residues. CDR3 sequence (DNA): TGTGCCAGCAGCTGGGGACTCCTCCCGTACTTC. It specifies CASSWGLLPYF.

The J gene is TRBJ2-1, the V gene TRBV28; D unresolved. In germline, CDR1 is MDHEN, CDR2 SYDVKM. The CDR3 is made up of 10 amino acids. The V gene lost 5 bases and the J gene lost 7 bases, with 3 bases spanning the gap. CDR3 coding DNA: TGTGCCAGCAGTCTGAATGAGCAGTTCTTC. It encodes CASSLNEQFF.

V is TRBV29-1 and J is TRBJ1-2; D unclear. Germline V gene sequence: CDR1 SQVTM, CDR2 ANQGSEA. V lost 4 bases to trimming and J lost 0 bases, with 6 bases between them. This CDR3 has 12 residues. Here the CDR3 DNA reads TGCAGCGTTGGATCACCTAACTATGGCTACACCTTC. Residues: CSVGSPNYGYTF.

The gene calls are TRBV15 and TRBJ1-5, with D possibly TRBD1 on 6 matching bases. V shed 4 bases and J shed 7 bases, with 11 bases lying between them. This CDR3 is built from 13 residues. CDR1 and CDR2 (germline): LNHNV, YYDKDF (reference sequence). The CDR3: CATSTTGPQPQHF. Here the CDR3 DNA reads TGTGCCACCAGCACCACAGGGCCCCAGCCCCAGCATTTT.

This clone was seen once. The V and J genes are TRBV20-1 and TRBJ2-3; D uncertain. The CDR3 contains 11 residues. V lost 7 bases, J lost 6 bases, and 11 bases lay in between. Germline V CDR1 and CDR2: DFQATT, SNEGSKA (reference sequence). The CDR3 coding sequence is TGCAGTGTTCCATCTGTGGATACGCAGTATTTT. It yields the protein CSVPSVDTQYF.

The V call is TRBV15, the J call TRBJ2-7, with 7 positions matching TRBD1. This CDR3 comprises 12 residues. V trimming: 4 bases; J trimming: 3 bases; junction bases outside the gene matches: 0. Germline CDR1 and CDR2: LNHNV and YYDKDF (reference sequence). The CDR3 DNA reads as TGTGCCACCAGCACAGGGGGCTACGAGCAGTACTTC. Protein product: CATSTGGYEQYF.

The rearrangement joins TRBV7-3 to TRBJ1-1; D gene ambiguous. The V gene lost 2 bases and the J gene lost 0 bases, with 7 bases spanning the gap. CDR3 length: 14 residues. CDR1 and CDR2 (germline): SGHTA, FQGTGA. CDR3 residues: CASSLSGLNTEAFF. The CDR3 nucleotides are TGTGCCAGCAGCTTATCAGGCCTGAACACTGAAGCTTTCTTT. Full variable domain (rest looked up from reference TRBV7-3 and TRBJ1-1): GAGVSQTPSNKVTEKGKYVELRCDPISGHTALYWYRQSLGQGPEFLIYFQGTGAADDSGLPNDRFFAVRPEGSVSTLKIQRTERGDSAVYLCASSLSGLNTEAFFGQGTRLTVV.

This clone has just a few counts. V is TRBV19 and J is TRBJ2-7; possibly TRBD1 or TRBD2 for D (5 bases each). Germline V gene sequence: CDR1 LNHDA, CDR2 SQIVND (reference sequence). V gave up 5 bases and J gave up 2 bases, with 10 bases separating them. The CDR3 has 13 amino acids. The CDR3 reads CASSRDATYEQYF. The CDR3 DNA sequence: TGTGCCAGTAGTCGGGACGCTACCTACGAGCAGTACTTC.

This clone was seen a single time. The chain has TRBV5-1 and TRBJ2-5, with 9 nucleotides matching TRBD2. The CDR3 consists of 15 residues. V trimming: 7 bases; J trimming: 2 bases; junction bases outside the gene matches: 9. Germline V CDR1 and CDR2: SGHRS, YFSETQ. CDR3 residues: CASGLAGSKQETQYF. Written as DNA, the CDR3 is TGCGCCAGCGGGCTAGCGGGATCAAAGCAAGAGACCCAGTACTTC. The full variable domain, rest sourced from reference TRBV5-1 and TRBJ2-5, is KAGVTQTPRYLIKTRGQQVTLSCSPISGHRSVSWYQQTPGQGLQFLFEYFSETQRNKGNFPGRFSGRQFSNSRSEMNVSTLELGDSALYLCASGLAGSKQETQYFGPGTRLLVL.

CDR3 sequence reads: CASSADRGAQYF. The CDR3 coding sequence is TGTGCCAGCAGTGCAGACAGGGGAGCGCAGTATTTT. The V and J genes are TRBV25-1 and TRBJ2-3; TRBD1 matches at 8 bases. Germline lookup yields CDR1 MGHDK and CDR2 SYGVNS. V dropped 4 bases and J dropped 10; count of bases not matched to a gene: 4. The length of the CDR3 is 12 residues. The full variable domain, completed using reference TRBV25-1 and TRBJ2-3, is EADIYQTPRYLVIGTGKKITLECSQTMGHDKMYWYQQDPGMELHLIHYSYGVNSTEKGDLSSESTVSRIRTEHFPLTLESARPSHTSQYLCASSADRGAQYFGPGTRLTVL.

This clone was detected a few times. The chain recombines TRBV5-4 with TRBJ2-7; D is possibly TRBD1 (5 bases). The CDR3 is made up of 13 amino acids. Germline values: CDR1 SGHNT, CDR2 YYREEE (reference sequence). Trimming cost V 5 bases and J 5 bases, with 14 bases left between them. CDR3 loop: CASRTPGLNEQYF. The DNA of the CDR3 is TGTGCCAGCAGAACCCCAGGGTTGAACGAGCAGTACTTC. The variable domain in full, completed from reference TRBV5-4 and TRBJ2-7, reads ETGVTQSPTHLIKTRGQQVTLRCSSQSGHNTVSWYQQALGQGPQFIFQYYREEENGRGNFPPRFSGLQFPNYSSELNVNALELDDSALYLCASRTPGLNEQYFGPGTRLTVT.

V gene TRBV7-9 combines with J gene TRBJ2-4; 7 bases align to TRBD2. V gave up 4 bases and J gave up 8 bases; unmatched junction bases: 5. In germline, CDR1 is SEHNR, CDR2 FQNEAQ (reference sequence). The CDR3 runs to 13 residues. CDR3 in amino acids: CASSSGLPDIQYF. The DNA for the CDR3 is TGTGCCAGCAGCTCGGGACTACCCGACATTCAGTACTTC.

This chain connects TRBV6-5 to TRBJ2-7; 7 bases map to TRBD1. CDR3 length equals 13 residues. From germline, CDR1 is MNHEY and CDR2 SVGAGI. The ends lost 6 bases at V and 9 bases at J; junction bases unmatched: 11. The CDR3 DNA reads as TGTGCCAGCAGCGAGAACCCTACAGGGGTGCAGTACTTC. Translating it yields CASSENPTGVQYF.

The chain combines TRBV10-3 with TRBJ1-2; D ambiguous. The CDR3 runs 12 residues. Germline V gives CDR1 ENHRY, CDR2 SYGVKD. V was clipped by 0 bases and J by 8 bases, with 7 bases between them. CDR3 DNA: TGTGCCATCAGTGAGTCGAGAGGAGGCTACACCTTC. It encodes CAISESRGGYTF.

A few counts support this clone. The V call is TRBV29-1, the J call TRBJ2-5, with D perhaps given as TRBD1 or TRBD2 (5 bases each). Trimming left V 7 bases short and J 4 bases short, with 10 bases between. The germline V gene has CDR1 SQVTM and CDR2 ANQGSEA. The CDR3 has 11 residues. The CDR3 region has the DNA TGCAGCGGCCGGGACGCAGAGACCCAGTACTTC. It encodes CSGRDAETQYF.

The chain links TRBV29-1 to TRBJ1-5; tentatively, D is TRBD1 (6 bases). Deletions cut 5 bases from V and 7 bases from J, with 12 bases between. Germline CDR1 and CDR2: SQVTM and ANQGSEA. The CDR3 runs 12 residues. CDR3 sequence: CSVSRGAQPQHF. CDR3 DNA: TGCAGCGTTTCGAGGGGGGCCCAGCCCCAGCATTTT.

The chain combines TRBV5-4 with TRBJ2-7, with 8 bases lining up with TRBD2. Trimming removed 4 bases from V and 3 bases from J; junction bases left unmatched: 9. CDR3 length: 15 residues. Germline CDR1 SGHNT, CDR2 YYREEE (reference sequence). Here the CDR3 DNA reads TGTGCCAGCAGCGTTGGGACTAGTCTTCTCTACGAGCAGTACTTC. This gives the protein CASSVGTSLLYEQYF.

This clone has a handful of counts. The CDR3 sequence: CASSLGQGEETQYF. CDR3 DNA sequence: TGTGCCAGCAGCCTCGGACAGGGGGAAGAGACCCAGTACTTC. The gene calls are TRBV11-2 and TRBJ2-5, with 10 bases lining up with TRBD1. The V gene's germline CDR1 is SGHAT and CDR2 FQNNGV. The CDR3 loop spans 14 amino acids. J gave up 3 bases and V 5 bases, and 3 bases lay outside the gene matches.

V usage is TRBV30 and J usage is TRBJ1-5; 8 bases map to TRBD1. The germline CDR1 and CDR2 sequences are GTSNPN and SVGIG (reference sequence). J lost 5 bases, V lost 5 bases, and 5 bases had no gene match. This CDR3 has 13 residues. In DNA form, the CDR3 reads TGTGCCTGGGCAGGGGGCGCTCATCAGCCCCAGCATTTT. It yields the protein CAWAGGAHQPQHF.

The J gene is TRBJ2-7, the V gene TRBV15, with D tentatively TRBD2 (5 bases). V lost 0 bases and J 7 bases, leaving 7 bases between the germline ends. Germline CDR1 is LNHNV and CDR2 is YYDKDF (reference sequence). This CDR3 comprises 12 residues. CDR3 region: CATSREGSEQYF. The CDR3 coding sequence is TGTGCCACCAGCAGAGAAGGGAGTGAGCAGTACTTC.

The gene calls are TRBV29-1 and TRBJ2-7; TRBD1 aligns across 9 bases. The CDR3 totals 14 residues. CDR1 and CDR2 from the germline V gene are SQVTM and ANQGSEA. V shed 2 bases, J shed 3 bases, and the junction held 5 bases outside the gene matches. CDR3 protein: CSVELQGASYEQYF. The CDR3 DNA sequence: TGCAGCGTTGAACTACAGGGGGCAAGCTACGAGCAGTACTTC.

The rearrangement joins TRBV13 to TRBJ2-7; tentative D call: TRBD2 (6 bases). Germline V gives CDR1 PRHDT, CDR2 FYEKMQ (reference sequence). This CDR3 region has 12 residues. The germline V and J ends were trimmed by 5 bases and 4 bases, with 9 bases remaining between them. The CDR3 loop reads CASSVRGYEQYF. The DNA of the CDR3 is TGTGCCAGCAGCGTCCGGGGGTACGAGCAGTACTTC.

V is TRBV4-2 and J is TRBJ2-1, with D perhaps matching TRBD1 (8 bases). This CDR3 is 21 amino acids long. Germline CDR1 LGHNA, CDR2 YNFKEQ. The V and J ends lost 0 bases and 6 bases respectively, with 30 bases between them. The CDR3 sequence: CASSQDWGGQGARPWGNEQFF. Written as DNA, the CDR3 is TGTGCCAGCAGCCAAGATTGGGGGGGGCAGGGGGCCCGTCCGTGGGGCAATGAGCAGTTCTTC.

This clone came up a few times. The V and J genes are TRBV5-6 and TRBJ2-7; D is ambiguous. The germline gives CDR1 SGHDT, CDR2 YYEEEE. Trimming pared 3 bases from V and 0 bases from J, leaving 10 bases between. CDR3 length equals 14 residues. The CDR3 spells CASSWKDGSYEQYF. CDR3 DNA sequence: TGTGCCAGCAGCTGGAAGGACGGCTCCTACGAGCAGTACTTC.

The V call is TRBV28, the J call TRBJ1-5, with D hard to call. Germline CDR1 and CDR2: MDHEN and SYDVKM. CDR3 length equals 12 residues. Trimming cost V 3 bases and J 5 bases, with 5 bases left between them. CDR3 sequence (DNA): TGTGCCAGCAGTTTGACGGATCAGCCCCAGCATTTT. Translated: CASSLTDQPQHF.

The chain recombines TRBV29-1 with TRBJ2-6, with D unclear. This CDR3 spans 17 amino acids. The V gene lost 5 bases and the J gene lost 3 bases, with 20 bases spanning the gap. Germline V gene sequence: CDR1 SQVTM, CDR2 ANQGSEA. The CDR3 DNA sequence: TGCAGCGTTAGTGGAATTGCTGGTGTCGTTGGGGCCAACGTCCTGACTTTC. This codes for CSVSGIAGVVGANVLTF.

This chain connects TRBV7-8 to TRBJ2-5; D gene ambiguous. Germline CDR1 and CDR2: SGHVS and FQNEAQ. The V end was cut by 8 bases, the J end by 5 bases, with 15 bases between. The CDR3 loop spans 13 amino acids. This CDR3 is CASGKSWTETQYF. Here the CDR3 DNA reads TGTGCCAGCGGGAAGTCATGGACGGAGACCCAGTACTTC.

The rearrangement joins TRBV28 to TRBJ2-5; 9 bases are a match to TRBD2. Germline V gene sequence: CDR1 MDHEN, CDR2 SYDVKM. This CDR3 is built from 13 residues. With V trimmed by 6 bases and J by 8 bases, 7 bases remained unmatched. The CDR3 nucleotides are TGTGCCAGCAGACCTAGCGGGATCACCACCCAGTACTTC. Translation: CASRPSGITTQYF.

The chain is built from TRBV29-1 and TRBJ2-5, with 7 bases lining up with TRBD2. CDR1 and CDR2 from the germline V gene are SQVTM and ANQGSEA. The CDR3 loop spans 13 amino acids. The ends lost 6 bases at V and 3 bases at J; junction bases unmatched: 7. The CDR3: CSVELAREETQYF. In DNA, the CDR3 is TGCAGCGTAGAACTAGCGCGAGAAGAGACCCAGTACTTC.

This chain links TRBV5-4 with TRBJ2-2; D is undetermined. CDR3 size: 12 residues. CDR1 and CDR2 (germline): SGHNT, YYREEE (reference sequence). Trimming pared 5 bases from V and 6 bases from J, leaving 8 bases between. The CDR3, as DNA: TGTGCCAGCAGAGCCCTTCCCGGGGAGCTGTTTTTT. Protein product: CASRALPGELFF.